One and the same sample provided the 30 T cell receptor beta chains below, sequenced in a study of control samples from healthy donors and cancer patients. Sequencing used immunoSEQ multiplex PCR; TCRdb keeps in-frame clones, though not all of them. This sample has tens of thousands of clones, with roughly 80% found just once. Sequenced input: blood. Receptors originate from a man aged 25-45 years in good health.

The chain joins TRBV3-1 (or the pseudogene TRBV3-2) to TRBJ2-5; the D gene is possibly TRBD2 (6 bases). Germline V CDR1 and CDR2: LGHDT, YNNKEL (reference sequence). CDR3 size: 13 residues. V lost 5 bases to trimming and J lost 5 bases, with 12 bases between them. The CDR3 coding sequence is TGTGCCAGCAGCGTCCCGGGGGTCGAGACCCAGTACTTC. Translation gives CASSVPGVETQYF.

The chain is built from TRBV2 and TRBJ1-6; perhaps TRBD1 as D (5 bases). Looked up from germline, CDR1 is SNHLY and CDR2 is FYNNEI. CDR3 length: 15 residues. The germline V and J ends were trimmed by 8 bases and 11 bases, with 22 bases remaining between them. CDR3 protein: CASGRTNDFKAPLHF. The CDR3 DNA reads TGTGCCAGCGGACGGACAAATGATTTCAAGGCACCCCTCCACTTT.

This chain connects TRBV3-1 (or the pseudogene TRBV3-2) to TRBJ1-6; D unclear. CDR3 length: 12 amino acids. Trimming took off 10 bases at V and 7 bases at J, with 11 bases between the two ends. Per germline, CDR1 LGHDT and CDR2 YNNKEL (reference sequence). The DNA of the CDR3 is TGTGCCACCGGAATACGGAATTCACCCCTCCACTTT. As protein: CATGIRNSPLHF.

The rearrangement links TRBV5-1 to TRBJ1-1; D not certain. Looked up from germline, CDR1 is SGHRS and CDR2 is YFSETQ. CDR3 length equals 14 residues. The ends were cut back, 2 bases at V and 1 base at J, with 9 bases in the middle. The CDR3 sequence: CASSFTVSNTEAFF. The DNA for the CDR3 is TGCGCCAGCAGCTTTACGGTTTCGAACACTGAAGCTTTCTTT.

The CDR3 bases are TGTGCCAGCAGCTTCCCAGGGTACAATCAGCCCCAGCATTTT. Translated, it gives CASSFPGYNQPQHF. The genes are TRBV7-9 and TRBJ1-5, with D tentatively TRBD1 (5 bases). Germline-derived CDR1 and CDR2 are SEHNR and FQNEAQ (reference sequence). The V end was cut by 3 bases, the J end by 3 bases, with 9 bases between. The CDR3 consists of 14 residues. Full variable domain (outside the CDR3, taken from reference TRBV7-9 and TRBJ1-5): DTGVSQNPRHKITKRGQNVTFRCDPISEHNRLYWYRQTLGQGPEFLTYFQNEAQLEKSRLLSDRFSAERPKGSFSTLEIQRTEQGDSAMYLCASSFPGYNQPQHFGDGTRLSIL.

The chain combines TRBV2 with TRBJ2-6; 8 nucleotides align to TRBD1. Looked up from germline, CDR1 is SNHLY and CDR2 is FYNNEI. The V gene end was trimmed by 6 bases and the J gene end by 3 bases; junction bases not matched to a gene: 4. This CDR3 is 15 amino acids long. The CDR3 DNA follows: TGTGCCAGCAGGAGACAGGGGTTTGGGGCCAACGTCCTGACTTTC. As protein: CASRRQGFGANVLTF.

The V call is TRBV9, the J call TRBJ1-1, with 8 bases fitting TRBD1. In germline, CDR1 is SGDLS, CDR2 YYNGEE. The CDR3 consists of 15 residues. Germline trimming cut 3 bases from V and 1 base from J; bases unmatched to any gene: 5. The CDR3 DNA is TGTGCCAGCAGCGCGTCAGGGGGCGGGAACACTGAAGCTTTCTTT. It is translated as CASSASGGGNTEAFF.

This clone was counted once. The V call is TRBV3-1 (or the pseudogene TRBV3-2), the J call TRBJ1-6; D possibly corresponds to TRBD1 (5 bases). The germline gives CDR1 LGHDT, CDR2 YNNKEL (reference sequence). This CDR3 spans 15 amino acids. Trimming pared 3 bases from V and 5 bases from J, leaving 11 bases between. The CDR3 sequence is CASSQGRANNSPLHF. The CDR3 DNA reads TGTGCCAGCAGCCAGGGACGGGCGAATAATTCACCCCTCCACTTT.

V and J are TRBV27 and TRBJ2-1, with 8 bases matching TRBD2. With V trimmed by 8 bases and J by 0 bases, 6 bases remained unmatched. Germline V gene data show CDR1 as MNHEY and CDR2 as SMNVEV (reference sequence). There are 15 residues in the CDR3. CDR3 protein: CASRPGLASYNEQFF. In DNA form, the CDR3 reads TGTGCCAGCCGCCCCGGACTAGCCTCCTACAATGAGCAGTTCTTC.

This rearrangement joins TRBV2 to TRBJ2-1; TRBD2 aligns across 11 bases. This CDR3 contains 16 residues. Germline V gene sequence: CDR1 SNHLY, CDR2 FYNNEI. J was trimmed by 3 bases and V by 5 bases; bases with no gene match: 6. The CDR3 coding sequence is TGTGCCAGCAGTAATCCTAGCGGGGGGCTCTACAATGAGCAGTTCTTC. Translated: CASSNPSGGLYNEQFF.

The rearrangement links TRBV9 to TRBJ2-5; 9 bases match TRBD2. The CDR3 is 15 amino acids. Germline CDR1 SGDLS, CDR2 YYNGEE. With 4 bases clipped from V and 5 bases from J, the junction kept 9 bases outside the gene matches. CDR3 coding DNA: TGTGCCAGCAGCTTTAGCGGGGGTTACGAGGAGACCCAGTACTTC. As protein: CASSFSGGYEETQYF.

The V gene is TRBV19, the J gene TRBJ1-6; TRBD1 matches 9 bases. After removal of 4 bases from V and 10 bases from J, the junction contained 5 bases not matched to a gene. There are 14 residues in the CDR3. Looked up from germline, CDR1 is LNHDA and CDR2 is SQIVND (reference sequence). This chain's CDR3 is CASSTGQGGSPLHF. The CDR3, as DNA: TGTGCCAGTAGTACGGGACAGGGAGGATCACCCCTCCACTTT.

This chain's CDR3 is CASSLEGRDSPLHF. CDR3 nucleotide sequence: TGTGCCAGCAGCTTGGAGGGCAGGGATTCACCCCTCCACTTT. The chain carries TRBV5-4 and TRBJ1-6, with D possibly matching TRBD1 (5 bases). Germline CDR1 is SGHNT and CDR2 is YYREEE (reference sequence). The V gene lost 0 bases and the J gene lost 8 bases, with 9 bases spanning the gap. This CDR3 has 14 amino acids.

This clone was seen more than once but under ten times. The chain combines TRBV3-1 (or the pseudogene TRBV3-2) with TRBJ2-3; 11 bases agree with TRBD1. This CDR3 region has 16 residues. V trimming: 5 bases; J trimming: 3 bases; junction bases outside the gene matches: 7. The germline V gene has CDR1 LGHDT and CDR2 YNNKEL (reference sequence). CDR3 DNA sequence: TGTGCCAGCAGCAAGCATGGGACAGGGGGGACAGATACGCAGTATTTT. The encoded protein is CASSKHGTGGTDTQYF.

This chain uses TRBV7-2 with TRBJ1-2; maybe TRBD1 (5 bases). The V gene lost 2 bases and the J gene lost 8 bases, with 9 bases spanning the gap. Germline V gives CDR1 SGHTA, CDR2 FQGNSA. This CDR3 has 12 residues. For the CDR3, the DNA is TGTGCCAGCAGCTTATCAGGGTACGGCTACACCTTC. This encodes CASSLSGYGYTF.

The V gene is TRBV3-1 (or the pseudogene TRBV3-2), the J gene TRBJ1-2, with D unclear. Germline assignment: CDR1 LGHDT and CDR2 YNNKEL (reference sequence). This CDR3 contains 14 residues. V lost 1 base and J lost 7, with 13 bases in between. CDR3 loop: CASSQGGSRGGYTF. The CDR3 DNA is TGTGCCAGCAGCCAAGGAGGGTCCCGGGGTGGCTACACCTTC.

The CDR3 reads CASSMVGTNEKLFF. In nucleotides, the CDR3 is TGTGCCAGTAGTATGGTGGGGACTAATGAAAAACTGTTTTTT. The chain couples TRBV19 to TRBJ1-4, with no clear D. CDR3 length equals 14 residues. V lost 3 bases and J 2 bases, leaving 7 bases between the germline ends. Germline values: CDR1 LNHDA, CDR2 SQIVND (reference sequence).

V is TRBV9 and J is TRBJ2-3, with D uncertain. Trimming stripped 2 bases from V and 4 bases from J, with 11 bases between. Per the germline V gene, CDR1 is SGDLS and CDR2 is YYNGEE. The CDR3 has 14 residues. The CDR3 DNA sequence: TGTGCCAGCAGCGTCTTAGCAGGTTCAGATACGCAGTATTTT. This codes for CASSVLAGSDTQYF.

The rearrangement joins TRBV29-1 to TRBJ2-2; possibly TRBD2 for D (6 bases). V shed 6 bases and J shed 5 bases, with 13 bases lying between them. CDR3 size: 13 residues. Germline lookup yields CDR1 SQVTM and CDR2 ANQGSEA. For the CDR3, the DNA is TGCAGCGTCGGGACTCAGCTTACCGGGGAGCTGTTTTTT. Translating gives CSVGTQLTGELFF.

The CDR3 loop reads CASRPPAGELFF. The CDR3 nucleotides read TGTGCCAGCAGACCCCCGGCCGGGGAGCTGTTTTTT. This rearrangement joins TRBV7-8 to TRBJ2-2, with D uncertain. The CDR3 has 12 amino acids. Trimming left V 6 bases short and J 6 bases short, with 8 bases between. CDR1 is SGHVS, CDR2 FQNEAQ, per germline. Full variable domain (rest looked up from reference TRBV7-8 and TRBJ2-2): GAGVSQSPRYKVAKRGQDVALRCDPISGHVSLFWYQQALGQGPEFLTYFQNEAQLDKSGLPSDRFFAERPEGSVSTLKIQRTQQEDSAVYLCASRPPAGELFFGEGSRLTVL.

The V call is TRBV7-8, the J call TRBJ2-2, with D uncertain. The CDR3 is made up of 15 amino acids. Trimming removed 7 bases at V and 3 bases at J, with 15 bases between. The germline V gene encodes CDR1 SGHVS and CDR2 FQNEAQ. The CDR3 DNA reads TGTGCCAGCAACCTTCTTCCAGAGGACACCGGGGAGCTGTTTTTT. Translating it yields CASNLLPEDTGELFF. The full variable domain, with the rest looked up from reference TRBV7-8 and TRBJ2-2, is GAGVSQSPRYKVAKRGQDVALRCDPISGHVSLFWYQQALGQGPEFLTYFQNEAQLDKSGLPSDRFFAERPEGSVSTLKIQRTQQEDSAVYLCASNLLPEDTGELFFGEGSRLTVL.

The rearrangement joins TRBV5-6 to TRBJ2-3; 12 bases match TRBD2. Germline CDR1 reads SGHDT; CDR2 reads YYEEEE. The CDR3 is 16 amino acids. V lost 4 bases and J lost 8; bases outside the gene matches: 11. The CDR3: CASSDLAGGPSGTQYF. CDR3 sequence (DNA): TGTGCCAGCAGCGATCTAGCGGGGGGGCCCTCCGGTACGCAGTATTTT.

This clone appeared a single time. The V and J genes are TRBV12-5 and TRBJ1-2, with D hard to call. This CDR3 is 15 amino acids long. The V gene's germline CDR1 is LGHNT and CDR2 FRNRAP. With 3 bases removed from V and 0 bases from J, the gap between germline ends came to 11 bases. The CDR3 loop reads CASGLHSAANYGYTF. Written as DNA, the CDR3 is TGTGCTAGTGGTTTACATTCAGCAGCTAACTATGGCTACACCTTC.

The V gene is TRBV18, the J gene TRBJ1-1; D perhaps matches TRBD1 (5 bases). V lost 6 bases and J 0 bases, leaving 11 bases between the germline ends. Looked up from germline, CDR1 is KGHSH and CDR2 is LQKENI. The CDR3 is 14 amino acids. The CDR3 nucleotides are TGTGCCAGCTCTATCGGGGGAGTGAACACTGAAGCTTTCTTT. Its translation is CASSIGGVNTEAFF.

In nucleotides, the CDR3 is TGTGCCAGCAGTTTATATGGGGGGGCGGGCACTGAAGCTTTCTTT. Translating it yields CASSLYGGAGTEAFF. This chain connects TRBV27 to TRBJ1-1, with a weak D call TRBD1 (6 bases). Germline V gene sequence: CDR1 MNHEY, CDR2 SMNVEV (reference sequence). The CDR3 runs to 15 residues. Trimming took 1 base from V and 4 from J, leaving 13 bases between them.

The gene calls are TRBV6-1 and TRBJ1-6, with D tentatively TRBD1 (6 bases). The CDR3 is 16 amino acids. The germline CDR1 and CDR2 sequences are MNHNS and SASEGT. Trimming removed 4 bases at V and 3 bases at J, with 13 bases between. The CDR3 DNA follows: TGTGCCAGCAGTGTAGGGGGTTGGGGCTATAATTCACCCCTCCACTTT. Translated: CASSVGGWGYNSPLHF.

The chain links TRBV4-1 to TRBJ2-2, with a tentative D call TRBD1 (6 bases). This CDR3 comprises 14 residues. Germline assignment: CDR1 MGHRA and CDR2 YSYEKL. The ends were cut back, 4 bases at V and 0 bases at J, with 6 bases in the middle. CDR3 region: CASSRTANTGELFF. In nucleotides, the CDR3 is TGCGCCAGCAGCCGGACAGCGAACACCGGGGAGCTGTTTTTT.

This rearrangement joins TRBV28 to TRBJ1-2, with D possibly being TRBD1 (5 bases). Germline CDR1 is MDHEN and CDR2 is SYDVKM. Trimming took off 6 bases at V and 7 bases at J, with 12 bases between the two ends. This CDR3 has 12 residues. The CDR3 DNA reads as TGTGCCAGCAGCTCACAGGAGGTTGGCTACACCTTC. This codes for CASSSQEVGYTF.

V and J are TRBV27 and TRBJ1-2; TRBD1 matches at 7 bases. CDR3 size: 14 residues. Germline V gene sequence: CDR1 MNHEY, CDR2 SMNVEV (reference sequence). With 4 bases clipped from V and 4 bases from J, the junction kept 6 bases outside the gene matches. The CDR3 nucleotides read TGTGCCAGCAGTTCCCAGGGGGGGTTCTATGGCTACACCTTC. Its protein is CASSSQGGFYGYTF.

The rearrangement joins TRBV5-1 to TRBJ1-2, with TRBD1 identical over 9 bases. Trimming at V came to 4 bases and at J to 8 bases, leaving 9 bases not matched to a gene. CDR3 length equals 14 residues. Germline V lookup: CDR1 SGHRS, CDR2 YFSETQ. The DNA of the CDR3 is TGCGCCAGCAGCCACGGGACAGGGACAAACGGCTACACCTTC. Translation gives CASSHGTGTNGYTF. The variable domain in full, with the rest retrieved from reference TRBV5-1 and TRBJ1-2, is KAGVTQTPRYLIKTRGQQVTLSCSPISGHRSVSWYQQTPGQGLQFLFEYFSETQRNKGNFPGRFSGRQFSNSRSEMNVSTLELGDSALYLCASSHGTGTNGYTFGSGTRLTVV.